This entry is about one T cell receptor beta chain. This sample's TCRbeta library carried unique molecular identifier barcodes. TCRdb itself ran the PCR reads through MiXCR, one entry per CDR3 protein. This sample has 250,000 to 400,000 distinct CDR3 sequences, with around 25% found just once. The CDR3 is 15 amino acids. Germline V gene lookup returns CDR1 MGHDK and CDR2 SYGVNS. Trimming removed 4 bases at V and 2 bases at J, with 14 bases between. The source of the sample is a study of T-cell reconstitution after alpha-beta-depleted transplantation in children. Sequencing was performed on PBMCs, mostly from graft donor cells, taken 180 days after TCRalphabeta/CD19-depleted stem cell transplant. This chain joins TRBV25-1 and TRBJ1-2; a weak D match, TRBD1 (5 bases). This clonotype originated in a male patient between 10 and 17 years old who had a stem cell transplant for acute lymphoblastic leukemia, so the T cells may come from the graft donor. CDR3 bases: TGTGCCAGCAGTGGCGGTATGGGACTGAACTATGGCTACACCTTC. Its protein is CASSGGMGLNYGYTF.